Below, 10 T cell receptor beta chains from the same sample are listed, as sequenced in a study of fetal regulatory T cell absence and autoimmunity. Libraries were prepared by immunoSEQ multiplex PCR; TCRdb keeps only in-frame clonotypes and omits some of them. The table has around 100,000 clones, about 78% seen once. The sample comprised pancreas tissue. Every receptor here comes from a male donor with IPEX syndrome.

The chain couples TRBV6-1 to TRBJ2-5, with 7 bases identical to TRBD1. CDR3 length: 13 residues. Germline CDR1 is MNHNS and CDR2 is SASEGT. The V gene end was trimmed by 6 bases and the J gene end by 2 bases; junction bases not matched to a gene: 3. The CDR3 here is CASRDRSQETQYF. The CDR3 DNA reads TGTGCCAGCAGGGACAGGTCTCAAGAGACCCAGTACTTC.

CDR3 nucleotide sequence: TGTGCCAGCAAGGAGGGCGGGACCCCGAACACCGGGGAGCTGTTTTTT. Translation gives CASKEGGTPNTGELFF. V is TRBV9 and J is TRBJ2-2; D might be TRBD2 (6 bases). Germline CDR1 reads SGDLS; CDR2 reads YYNGEE. This CDR3 has 16 residues. The V end was cut by 6 bases, the J end by 0 bases, with 15 bases between.

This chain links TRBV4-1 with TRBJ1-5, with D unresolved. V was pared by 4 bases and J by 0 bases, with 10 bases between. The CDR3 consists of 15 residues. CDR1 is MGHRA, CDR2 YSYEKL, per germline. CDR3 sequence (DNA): TGCGCCAGCAGCCCCCGAACCCCTAGCAATCAGCCCCAGCATTTT. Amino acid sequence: CASSPRTPSNQPQHF.

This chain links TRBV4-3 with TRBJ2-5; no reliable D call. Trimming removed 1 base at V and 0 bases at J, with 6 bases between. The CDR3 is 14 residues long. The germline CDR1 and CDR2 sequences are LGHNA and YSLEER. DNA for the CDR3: TGCGCCAGCAGCCAAGGGCAGTACCAAGAGACCCAGTACTTC. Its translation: CASSQGQYQETQYF.

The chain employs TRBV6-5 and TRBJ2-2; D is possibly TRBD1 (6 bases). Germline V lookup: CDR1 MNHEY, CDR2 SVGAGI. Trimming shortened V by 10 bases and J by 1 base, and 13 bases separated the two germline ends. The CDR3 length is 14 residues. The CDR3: CATTGMGNTGELFF. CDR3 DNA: TGTGCCACCACAGGGATGGGGAACACCGGGGAGCTGTTTTTT.

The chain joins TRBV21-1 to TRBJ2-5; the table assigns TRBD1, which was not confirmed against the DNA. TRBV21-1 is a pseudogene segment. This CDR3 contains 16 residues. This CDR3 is CASSKVGTGGRETQYF. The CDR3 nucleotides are TGTGCCAGCAGCAAAGTGGGGACAGGGGGCCGGGAGACCCAGTACTTC.

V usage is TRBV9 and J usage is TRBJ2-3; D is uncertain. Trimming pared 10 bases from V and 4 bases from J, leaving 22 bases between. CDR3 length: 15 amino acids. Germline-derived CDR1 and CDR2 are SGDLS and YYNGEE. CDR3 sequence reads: CASDGGDQTADTQYF. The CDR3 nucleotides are TGTGCCTCCGACGGTGGGGATCAGACGGCAGATACGCAGTATTTT.

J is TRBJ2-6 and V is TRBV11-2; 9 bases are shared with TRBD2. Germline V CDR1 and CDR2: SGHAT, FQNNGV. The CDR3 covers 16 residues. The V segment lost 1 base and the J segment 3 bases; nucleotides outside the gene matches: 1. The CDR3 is CASSLGTSVGANVLTF. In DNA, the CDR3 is TGTGCCAGCAGCTTAGGGACTAGCGTTGGGGCCAACGTCCTGACTTTC. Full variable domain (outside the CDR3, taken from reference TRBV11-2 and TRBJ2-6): EAGVAQSPRYKIIEKRQSVAFWCNPISGHATLYWYQQILGQGPKLLIQFQNNGVVDDSQLPKDRFSAERLKGVDSTLKIQPAKLEDSAVYLCASSLGTSVGANVLTFGAGSRLTVL.

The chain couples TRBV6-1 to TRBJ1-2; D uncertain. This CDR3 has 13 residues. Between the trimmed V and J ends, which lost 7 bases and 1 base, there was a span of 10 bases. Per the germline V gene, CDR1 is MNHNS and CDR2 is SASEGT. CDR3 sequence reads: CASILWGNYGYTF. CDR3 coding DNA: TGTGCCAGCATTCTCTGGGGTAACTATGGCTACACCTTC.

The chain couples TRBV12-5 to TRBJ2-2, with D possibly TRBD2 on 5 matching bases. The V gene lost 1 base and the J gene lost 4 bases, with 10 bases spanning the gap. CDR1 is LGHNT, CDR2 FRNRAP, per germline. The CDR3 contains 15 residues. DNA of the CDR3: TGTGCTAGTGGTTTGGGGCTAACTAGCACCGGGGAGCTGTTTTTT. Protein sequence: CASGLGLTSTGELFF. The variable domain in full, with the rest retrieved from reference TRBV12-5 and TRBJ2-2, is DARVTQTPRHKVTEMGQEVTMRCQPILGHNTVFWYRQTMMQGLELLAYFRNRAPLDDSGMPKDRFSAEMPDATLATLKIQPSEPRDSAVYFCASGLGLTSTGELFFGEGSRLTVL.